The count of the clone carrying this T cell receptor beta chain is one. The sample originates from a study of blood T cell repertoires in COVID-19. Study-level information: Samples came from the United States, Italy and Spain, spanning acute and convalescent COVID-19. PBMCs, B-cell-depleted T cells, or T cells were the source of the cDNA or gDNA that made up the material.

Unmatched junction bases numbered 9, after V lost 5 bases and J lost 11 bases. Germline values: CDR1 MNHEY, CDR2 SMNVEV (reference sequence). The length of the CDR3 is 13 residues. Profiling relied on immunoSEQ multiplex PCR, and the TCRdb table lists in-frame clones only, not all of them. The table includes about 290,000 clones, about nine tenths detected once. Participants were aged roughly 18 to 89 years from around 24 US areas. Researchers sorted participants into cohorts using their self-reported clinical history. The TCR comes from a woman aged 40 to 49 who had recovered from COVID-19. Sequencing used PBMCs or T cells enriched from blood (not recorded which). This sequence joins TRBV27 and TRBJ1-1; 9 bases map to TRBD1. The CDR3 region has the DNA TGTGCCAGCAGTACACAACAGGGGGCGTTGGCTTTCTTT. This codes for CASSTQQGALAFF.